This T cell receptor beta chain was captured by sequencing in a study of T cell repertoires in cytomegalovirus infection. Study at large: Public TCR beta signatures marked donors with CMV infection and the matching HLA.

Notes on the study in general: Adding up the frequency of public TCR beta families identified people who carried CMV plus the relevant HLA. Within the response measured ex vivo, HLA-C-restricted CMV-specific TCR beta clonotypes were dominant.

The CDR3 consists of 12 residues. Germline loops: CDR1 ENHRY, CDR2 SYGVKD. Trimming pared 7 bases from V and 2 bases from J, leaving 8 bases between. Each CDR3 protein gets one entry after TCRdb re-called the reads with MiXCR. The sample yields about 160,000 distinct CDR3 sequences, about 20% seen once. Regarding this clonotype: Its antigen remains unknown.

This TCR came from a human donor in good health (CMV status not recorded). Some clones in this sample may be carry-over from other donors' samples. The rearrangement joins TRBV10-3 to TRBJ2-5, with D unresolved. Sample: CD8+ T cells from cultured PBMCs, taken from culture after CMV antigen stimulation. CDR3 residues: CAIKTQQETQYF. The CDR3 DNA sequence: TGTGCCATCAAGACCCAGCAAGAGACCCAGTACTTC.